Sequencing of this T cell receptor (beta chain) was carried out in a study of OX40 agonist ivuxolimab in advanced cancers. Study information: Of the patients, three showed partial responses, one with hepatocellular carcinoma and two with cutaneous melanoma. Study-wide results and caveats: Relative to CD4+, CD8+ T cells held more expanded clones on average. Clonal expansion from baseline to week 6 occurred in both CD4+ and CD8+ T cells.

About this clone: Its antigen is undetermined.

Autoimmune disease history or systemic immunosuppression excluded patients. The CDR3 is made up of 15 amino acids. Germline CDR1 is SGHTA and CDR2 is FQGNSA. V lost 1 base and J lost 0, with 7 bases in between. Profiled with immunoSEQ multiplex PCR; TCRdb holds only in-frame clones, not every one. Of 65,000 to 100,000 clones in the sample, roughly 94% were seen once. The receptor was isolated from an adult with an advanced solid tumor such as melanoma, head and neck, liver or kidney cancer. The V and J genes are TRBV7-2 and TRBJ2-4; a possible D gene is TRBD2 (6 bases). The sequencing used CD4+ or CD8+ T cells sorted from blood, collected in a trial of the OX40 agonist ivuxolimab. Here the CDR3 DNA reads TGTGCCAGCAGCTTAGTGGGGGGAGCCAAAAACATTCAGTACTTC. Translation gives CASSLVGGAKNIQYF. Full variable domain (rest looked up from reference TRBV7-2 and TRBJ2-4): GAGVSQSPSNKVTEKGKDVELRCDPISGHTALYWYRQSLGQGLEFLIYFQGNSAPDKSGLPSDRFSAERTGGSVSTLTIQRTQQEDSAVYLCASSLVGGAKNIQYFGAGTRLSVL.